The 27 T cell receptor beta chains given below trace back to one sample, sequenced in a study of blood T cell repertoires in COVID-19. Sequencing used immunoSEQ multiplex PCR; TCRdb keeps in-frame clones, though not all of them. The sample has 350,000 or so clones; roughly 89% are singletons. Sequenced sample: peripheral blood. These receptors came from an older woman with COVID-19, enrolled during active disease.

This clone was observed at least ten times. The chain carries TRBV11-2 and TRBJ1-2, with a tentative D call TRBD1 (6 bases). The V gene lost 1 base and the J gene lost 7 bases, with 13 bases spanning the gap. The germline CDR1 and CDR2 sequences are SGHAT and FQNNGV. The length of the CDR3 is 14 residues. The CDR3 DNA follows: TGTGCCAGCAGCTTAGGTGGCAGGGGTCGTGGCTACACCTTC. As protein: CASSLGGRGRGYTF.

This rearrangement joins TRBV7-9 to TRBJ2-3; TRBD2 matches at 12 bases. The CDR3 runs to 15 residues. J lost 4 bases, V lost 6 bases, and 5 bases had no gene match. CDR1 and CDR2 from the germline V gene are SEHNR and FQNEAQ (reference sequence). The CDR3 sequence is CASRTSGGIADTQYF. CDR3 nucleotides: TGTGCCAGCAGGACTAGCGGGGGAATTGCAGATACGCAGTATTTT.

The gene calls are TRBV18 and TRBJ1-5; the D gene is possibly TRBD1 (6 bases). The CDR3 contains 17 residues. V lost 2 bases and J 1 base, leaving 15 bases between the germline ends. CDR1 and CDR2 (germline): KGHSH, LQKENI. Written as DNA, the CDR3 is TGTGCCAGCTCACCAAACTCCCTGGGGGCGAGCAATCAGCCCCAGCATTTT. Residues: CASSPNSLGASNQPQHF.

The CDR3 loop reads CASGLIYYEQYF. CDR3 nucleotides: TGTGCTAGTGGTTTGATATACTACGAGCAGTACTTC. The chain carries TRBV12-5 and TRBJ2-7; no definite D call. The CDR3 is 12 amino acids. Trimming left V 2 bases short and J 3 bases short, with 5 bases between. Germline V CDR1 and CDR2: LGHNT, FRNRAP. Drawing the rest from reference TRBV12-5 and TRBJ2-7, the complete variable domain is DARVTQTPRHKVTEMGQEVTMRCQPILGHNTVFWYRQTMMQGLELLAYFRNRAPLDDSGMPKDRFSAEMPDATLATLKIQPSEPRDSAVYFCASGLIYYEQYFGPGTRLTVT.

V is TRBV28 and J is TRBJ2-2; perhaps TRBD2 as D (7 bases). The germline gives CDR1 MDHEN, CDR2 SYDVKM. Trimming stripped 2 bases from V and 5 bases from J, with 12 bases between. The CDR3 is 15 amino acids. CDR3: CASSLPGGPTGELFF. The CDR3 DNA reads as TGTGCCAGCAGTTTACCCGGGGGGCCGACCGGGGAGCTGTTTTTT.

This sequence joins TRBV5-5 and TRBJ1-6, with D possibly being TRBD1 (5 bases). V lost 4 bases, J lost 13 bases, and 21 bases lay in between. In germline, CDR1 is SGHKS, CDR2 YYEKEE (reference sequence). The CDR3 has 15 amino acids. CDR3 DNA sequence: TGTGCCAGCAGCCCTGTTGGGCCAGGGATGCCGCCCCTCCACTTT. As protein: CASSPVGPGMPPLHF.

V gene TRBV6-5 combines with J gene TRBJ1-5; D uncertain. The CDR3 loop spans 14 amino acids. Trimming removed 6 bases at V and 2 bases at J, with 11 bases between. Germline V gene lookup returns CDR1 MNHEY and CDR2 SVGAGI. This CDR3 reads CASSGDLGNQPQHF. CDR3 nucleotides: TGTGCCAGCAGCGGGGATTTAGGCAATCAGCCCCAGCATTTT.

This chain joins TRBV12-3 or TRBV12-4 and TRBJ1-3; D is uncertain. The V gene lost 8 bases and the J gene lost 4 bases, with 12 bases spanning the gap. CDR3 length: 13 residues. CDR3 region: CASPTAGGNTIYF. The CDR3 region has the DNA TGTGCCAGCCCTACGGCGGGAGGAAACACCATATATTTT.

The chain is built from TRBV30 and TRBJ2-3, with D maybe TRBD2 (6 bases). This CDR3 spans 14 amino acids. V lost 4 bases, J lost 1 base, and 12 bases lay in between. Germline lookup yields CDR1 GTSNPN and CDR2 SVGIG (reference sequence). CDR3 residues: CAWKPRGGTDTQYF. CDR3 nucleotide sequence: TGTGCCTGGAAACCGCGGGGAGGCACAGATACGCAGTATTTT.

This chain connects TRBV27 to TRBJ1-1, with a weak D call TRBD1 (6 bases). Germline CDR1 is MNHEY and CDR2 is SMNVEV (reference sequence). The CDR3 spans 15 residues. Trimming removed 5 bases from V and 2 bases from J, with 15 bases in between. The CDR3 here is CASSVKLRGNTEAFF. The CDR3 nucleotides read TGTGCCAGCAGTGTTAAACTCAGGGGAAACACTGAAGCTTTCTTT.

This clone was seen only a few times. The genes are TRBV19 and TRBJ2-5; D possibly corresponds to TRBD2 (6 bases). Between the trimmed V and J ends, which lost 6 bases and 7 bases, there was a span of 15 bases. Germline V gives CDR1 LNHDA, CDR2 SQIVND (reference sequence). This CDR3 region has 13 residues. The CDR3 DNA is TGTGCCAGTAGATCCGGGACTGCCGGGACCCAGTACTTC. This translates into CASRSGTAGTQYF.

The chain joins TRBV27 to TRBJ1-2; unclear D gene. V lost 1 base to trimming and J lost 4 bases, with 16 bases between them. Germline V lookup: CDR1 MNHEY, CDR2 SMNVEV (reference sequence). This CDR3 contains 16 residues. The CDR3 DNA sequence: TGTGCCAGCAGTTTATTCTTGCAGCCGGGTTCCTATGGCTACACCTTC. It yields the protein CASSLFLQPGSYGYTF.

V gene TRBV3-1 (or the pseudogene TRBV3-2) combines with J gene TRBJ2-3; the D gene is possibly TRBD2 (5 bases). From germline, CDR1 is LGHDT and CDR2 YNNKEL (reference sequence). CDR3 length: 15 residues. V dropped 1 base and J dropped 4 bases, with 12 bases sitting between them. Here the CDR3 reads CASSQVQRGSDTQYF. CDR3 coding DNA: TGTGCCAGCAGCCAAGTACAACGGGGATCAGATACGCAGTATTTT.

This chain uses TRBV19 with TRBJ2-5; 8 bases fit TRBD2. V was pared by 4 bases and J by 1 base, with 5 bases of the junction left unmatched. Germline V gene data show CDR1 as LNHDA and CDR2 as SQIVND (reference sequence). The length of the CDR3 is 15 residues. CDR3 DNA sequence: TGTGCCAGTAGTACCTACGGGGGGGTCCAAGAGACCCAGTACTTC. Translating it yields CASSTYGGVQETQYF.

The chain employs TRBV19 and TRBJ1-2, with a tentative D call TRBD1 (5 bases). The CDR3 totals 15 residues. V lost 1 base and J lost 4, with 13 bases in between. Germline-derived CDR1 and CDR2 are LNHDA and SQIVND (reference sequence). CDR3 in amino acids: CASSIVGQPIYGYTF. CDR3 nucleotides: TGTGCCAGTAGTATAGTTGGACAACCGATCTATGGCTACACCTTC.

This chain links TRBV11-2 with TRBJ1-3; no clear D gene. V shed 4 bases and J shed 3 bases, with 10 bases lying between them. The CDR3 length is 14 residues. Germline loops: CDR1 SGHAT, CDR2 FQNNGV. This chain's CDR3 is CASSWTEFGNTIYF. Here the CDR3 DNA reads TGTGCCAGCAGCTGGACTGAATTTGGAAACACCATATATTTT.

The CDR3 protein is CASRKIPGFSSSGYTF. The CDR3 coding sequence is TGTGCCAGTAGAAAAATTCCAGGGTTTTCGTCGAGTGGCTACACCTTC. The chain uses TRBV19 and TRBJ1-2, with a possible D match to TRBD1 (5 bases). Germline CDR1 is LNHDA and CDR2 is SQIVND (reference sequence). Trimming took off 6 bases at V and 7 bases at J, with 24 bases between the two ends. The CDR3 is 16 residues long.

The chain combines TRBV6-6 with TRBJ2-7, with 10 bases that match TRBD1. The CDR3 loop spans 15 amino acids. Germline CDR1 is MNHNY and CDR2 is SVGAGI (reference sequence). The trim removed 6 bases at V and 2 bases at J, leaving 7 bases unmatched. The CDR3 region is CASSDLGTGAYEQYF. The CDR3 DNA sequence: TGTGCCAGCAGCGACCTGGGGACAGGGGCCTACGAGCAGTACTTC.

The chain couples TRBV6-6 to TRBJ1-1; 12 nucleotides match TRBD1. The J segment lost 7 bases and the V segment lost 6 bases, leaving 6 bases of the junction unmatched. This CDR3 is 14 amino acids long. CDR1 and CDR2 from the germline V gene are MNHNY and SVGAGI (reference sequence). The CDR3: CASRKGQGAFEAFF. The CDR3 DNA reads as TGTGCCAGCAGGAAGGGACAGGGGGCCTTTGAAGCTTTCTTT.

This clone was picked up one time. This chain uses TRBV30 with TRBJ2-5, with D perhaps TRBD2 (6 bases). CDR3 length: 14 amino acids. Trimming took off 1 base at V and 2 bases at J, with 11 bases between the two ends. Looked up from germline, CDR1 is GTSNPN and CDR2 is SVGIG (reference sequence). In nucleotides, the CDR3 is TGTGCCTGGAGTGGAGGGACTGTTCAAGAGACCCAGTACTTC. It yields the protein CAWSGGTVQETQYF.

This chain connects TRBV19 to TRBJ1-2, with 8 nucleotides matching TRBD1. V shed 6 bases and J 5 bases; nucleotides not matched to a gene: 11. There are 15 residues in the CDR3. CDR1 and CDR2 from the germline V gene are LNHDA and SQIVND (reference sequence). The CDR3 region is CASSKGQAIIYGYTF. The DNA for the CDR3 is TGTGCCAGTAGCAAGGGACAGGCCATAATTTATGGCTACACCTTC. The variable domain in full, with the rest retrieved from reference TRBV19 and TRBJ1-2, is DGGITQSPKYLFRKEGQNVTLSCEQNLNHDAMYWYRQDPGQGLRLIYYSQIVNDFQKGDIAEGYSVSREKKESFPLTVTSAQKNPTAFYLCASSKGQAIIYGYTFGSGTRLTVV.

The rearrangement uses TRBV19 and TRBJ1-4; 9 bases map to TRBD1. The V gene's germline CDR1 is LNHDA and CDR2 SQIVND (reference sequence). V gave up 7 bases and J gave up 7 bases; unmatched junction bases: 4. The CDR3 extends over 13 amino acids. CDR3 residues: CASTPDRGEKLFF. The CDR3 region has the DNA TGTGCCAGTACCCCGGACAGGGGTGAAAAACTGTTTTTT.

The chain is built from TRBV30 and TRBJ2-1; 8 bases agree with TRBD2. Germline CDR1 reads GTSNPN; CDR2 reads SVGIG (reference sequence). The CDR3 is 15 residues long. V was clipped by 2 bases and J by 2 bases; unmatched bases: 5. The CDR3 DNA sequence: TGTGCCTGGAGTCCGGGGCGGGGGGCCTACAATGAGCAGTTCTTC. Translation: CAWSPGRGAYNEQFF. Full variable domain (remainder filled in from reference TRBV30 and TRBJ2-1): SQTIHQWPATLVQPVGSPLSLECTVEGTSNPNLYWYRQAAGRGLQLLFYSVGIGQISSEVPQNLSASRPQDRQFILSSKKLLLSDSGFYLCAWSPGRGAYNEQFFGPGTRLTVL.

The V and J genes are TRBV2 and TRBJ1-5; D remains ambiguous. The CDR3 consists of 14 residues. The V gene lost 8 bases and the J gene lost 0 bases, with 11 bases spanning the gap. Looked up from germline, CDR1 is SNHLY and CDR2 is FYNNEI. The CDR3 DNA reads as TGTGCCAGCCAATTAGAATCTAGCAATCAGCCCCAGCATTTT. It specifies CASQLESSNQPQHF.

As regards this clone: One junction end does not reproduce the germline sequence, and a read error may be involved. The CDR3 loop reads CASSPRGETGVSHF. CDR3 in DNA: TGTGCCAGCTCACCTAGGGGCGAGACAGGGGTCTCTCACTTC. The chain employs TRBV18 and TRBJ2-7; the match to TRBD1 covers 8 bases. The CDR3 has 14 amino acids. Germline CDR1 KGHSH, CDR2 LQKENI.

The chain uses TRBV9 and TRBJ1-4; 7 bases are shared with TRBD1. The germline V gene encodes CDR1 SGDLS and CDR2 YYNGEE. CDR3 length: 14 residues. Germline trimming cut 3 bases from V and 7 bases from J; bases unmatched to any gene: 6. Here the CDR3 DNA reads TGTGCCAGCAGCGGGGGACAGCCTCTTGAAAAACTGTTTTTT. Its translation is CASSGGQPLEKLFF.

The chain recombines TRBV9 with TRBJ2-5; D gene unclear. Trimming removed 0 bases at V and 1 base at J, with 7 bases between. CDR3 size: 14 residues. Germline assignment: CDR1 SGDLS and CDR2 YYNGEE. CDR3 DNA: TGTGCCAGCAGCGTAGATAGCTCCCAAGAGACCCAGTACTTC. This codes for CASSVDSSQETQYF.